This is a list of T cell receptor beta chains from one sample in a study of graft-versus-host responses after intestinal transplantation. Method: immunoSEQ multiplex PCR; TCRdb's copy keeps in-frame clones and lacks some. The sample records some 13,000 clones, about four fifths being singletons. The material was PBMCs, obtained after intestinal transplantation. These receptors all stem from a human patient who received an intestinal transplant, so some T cells may come from the graft donor. Both conserved end residues are part of each CDR3. A D gene is named only where the DNA matches it firmly. Part of the rows lack a size; the others show once, few, many or a class for expanded clones.

clone size: -; V gene: TRBV28; D gene: -; J gene: TRBJ2-7; CDR3 DNA: TGTGCCACCTGGGGCAGGTCCTACGAGCAGTACTTC; CDR3 protein: CATWGRSYEQYF
clone size: -; V gene: TRBV6-6; D gene: -; J gene: TRBJ2-5; CDR3 DNA: TGTGCCAGCAGTTATTCCCCGGGACACCAAGAGACCCAGTACTTC; CDR3 protein: CASSYSPGHQETQYF
clone size: once; V gene: TRBV28; D gene: TRBD2; J gene: TRBJ2-3; CDR3 DNA: TGTGCCAGCAGTCACATGGGACTAGCGGGAGATACGCAGTATTTT; CDR3 protein: CASSHMGLAGDTQYF
clone size: -; V gene: TRBV5-1; D gene: -; J gene: TRBJ2-7; CDR3 DNA: TGCGCCAGCAGCTCCGCCTACGAGCAGTACTTC; CDR3 protein: CASSSAYEQYF
clone size: -; V gene: TRBV4-2; D gene: -; J gene: TRBJ2-7; CDR3 DNA: TGTGCCAGCAGCGAAAACCGGGACCCCACCTACGAGCAGTACTTC; CDR3 protein: CASSENRDPTYEQYF
clone size: few; V gene: TRBV28; D gene: -; J gene: TRBJ2-7; CDR3 DNA: TGTGCCAGCAGTTTCCAGCGGGCCTCCTCCTACGAGCAGTACTTC; CDR3 protein: CASSFQRASSYEQYF
clone size: -; V gene: TRBV2; D gene: TRBD1; J gene: TRBJ1-5; CDR3 DNA: TGTGCCAGCAGCCCAACAGGGGGCGATCAGCCCCAGCATTTT; CDR3 protein: CASSPTGGDQPQHF
clone size: -; V gene: TRBV6-5; D gene: -; J gene: TRBJ2-1; CDR3 DNA: TGTGCCAGCAGTTATTCGGGCGGGTACGGAAATGAGCAGTTCTTC; CDR3 protein: CASSYSGGYGNEQFF
clone size: -; V gene: TRBV7-3; D gene: TRBD1; J gene: TRBJ2-1; CDR3 DNA: TGTGCCAGCAGTTTTCCGGGACAGGGAAGTAATGAGCAGTTCTTC; CDR3 protein: CASSFPGQGSNEQFF
clone size: -; V gene: TRBV27; D gene: -; J gene: TRBJ1-6; CDR3 DNA: TGTGCCAGCAGCTACGACAGGCCCTTTTTGTCCCTCCACTTT; CDR3 protein: CASSYDRPFLSLHF
clone size: -; V gene: TRBV7-9; D gene: TRBD2; J gene: TRBJ2-1; CDR3 DNA: TGTGCCAGCAGCTTAGTACCCAGCGGGAGAATCTATGAGCAGTTCTTC; CDR3 protein: CASSLVPSGRIYEQFF
clone size: few; V gene: TRBV6-5; D gene: -; J gene: TRBJ2-7; CDR3 DNA: TGTGCCAGCAGTCGGCCGAACAGGGCGATCTACGAGCAGTACTTC; CDR3 protein: CASSRPNRAIYEQYF
clone size: -; V gene: TRBV9; D gene: -; J gene: TRBJ1-2; CDR3 DNA: TGTGCCAGCAACGGACAGATCTATGGCTACACCTTC; CDR3 protein: CASNGQIYGYTF
clone size: -; V gene: TRBV7-8; D gene: TRBD2; J gene: TRBJ2-1; CDR3 DNA: TGTGCCAGCAGCGGAAGCGGGAGTAGGGATTACAATGAGCAGTTCTTC; CDR3 protein: CASSGSGSRDYNEQFF
clone size: -; V gene: TRBV28; D gene: -; J gene: TRBJ1-2; CDR3 DNA: TGTGCCAGCAGGGGGGCGGTGCGGGCGACTCTAAACTATGGCTACACCTTC; CDR3 protein: CASRGAVRATLNYGYTF
clone size: -; V gene: TRBV29-1; D gene: TRBD2; J gene: TRBJ2-7; CDR3 DNA: TGCAGCGTTGAAACGGGAGGGCCCTACGAGCAGTACTTC; CDR3 protein: CSVETGGPYEQYF
clone size: -; V gene: TRBV6-5; D gene: TRBD1; J gene: TRBJ1-1; CDR3 DNA: TGTGCCAGCAGTTACGGGACAGACACTGAAGCTTTCTTT; CDR3 protein: CASSYGTDTEAFF
clone size: -; V gene: TRBV5-4; D gene: -; J gene: TRBJ1-6; CDR3 DNA: TGTGCCAGCAGCTTGGCAGGGAACTTAGTTTCACCCCTCCACTTT; CDR3 protein: CASSLAGNLVSPLHF
clone size: -; V gene: TRBV6-1; D gene: TRBD1; J gene: TRBJ2-5; CDR3 DNA: TGTGCCAGCAGCAGCATACAGGGGGTCCAAGAGACCCAGTACTTC; CDR3 protein: CASSSIQGVQETQYF
clone size: -; V gene: TRBV6-1; D gene: TRBD2; J gene: TRBJ2-3; CDR3 DNA: TGTGCCAGCAGTGAAGTGCGGGGAGGGACGCAGTATTTT; CDR3 protein: CASSEVRGGTQYF
clone size: -; V gene: TRBV30; D gene: TRBD1; J gene: TRBJ2-1; CDR3 DNA: TGTGCCTGGAAGGGACAGGGCTACAATGAGCAGTTCTTC; CDR3 protein: CAWKGQGYNEQFF
clone size: -; V gene: TRBV7-9; D gene: TRBD1; J gene: TRBJ1-4; CDR3 DNA: TGTGCCAGCAGCCCCAGTACAGGGGGCGCAAAACTGTTTTTT; CDR3 protein: CASSPSTGGAKLFF
clone size: -; V gene: TRBV4-1; D gene: -; J gene: TRBJ1-2; CDR3 DNA: TGCGCCAGCAGTTCCGGGACCAATGGCTACACCTTC; CDR3 protein: CASSSGTNGYTF
clone size: -; V gene: TRBV27; D gene: TRBD1; J gene: TRBJ2-2; CDR3 DNA: TGTGCCAGCAGGAGGACAGGATTGAACACCGGGGAGCTGTTTTTT; CDR3 protein: CASRRTGLNTGELFF
clone size: -; V gene: TRBV28; D gene: -; J gene: TRBJ1-1; CDR3 DNA: TGTGCCAGCAGTTTAAATCAGGGATACACTGAAGCTTTCTTT; CDR3 protein: CASSLNQGYTEAFF
clone size: -; V gene: TRBV29-1; D gene: -; J gene: TRBJ1-3; CDR3 DNA: TGCAGCGTTGAAGCAGGGAAGGGCGGAAACACCATATATTTT; CDR3 protein: CSVEAGKGGNTIYF
clone size: -; V gene: TRBV9; D gene: -; J gene: TRBJ1-1; CDR3 DNA: TGTGCCAGCAGCGTCTCCACCTCTAGGATCGATGAAGCTTTCTTT; CDR3 protein: CASSVSTSRIDEAFF
clone size: -; V gene: TRBV11-2; D gene: -; J gene: TRBJ2-5; CDR3 DNA: TGTGCCAGCAGCCCCAGGGACCAGAGTCGGGAGACCCAGTACTTC; CDR3 protein: CASSPRDQSRETQYF
clone size: -; V gene: TRBV7-2; D gene: TRBD1; J gene: TRBJ2-6; CDR3 DNA: TGTGCCAGCAGCTTAGAGACAGGGGCTGGGGCCAACGTCCTGACTTTC; CDR3 protein: CASSLETGAGANVLTF
clone size: -; V gene: TRBV10-3; D gene: -; J gene: TRBJ2-5; CDR3 DNA: TGTGCCATCAGAGGAGGGACAGAAAAAGAGACCCAGTACTTC; CDR3 protein: CAIRGGTEKETQYF
clone size: -; V gene: TRBV9; D gene: -; J gene: TRBJ2-5; CDR3 DNA: TGTGCCAGCAGCGTAGCGCCGCAAGAGACCCAGTACTTC; CDR3 protein: CASSVAPQETQYF
clone size: -; V gene: TRBV30; D gene: TRBD1; J gene: TRBJ2-1; CDR3 DNA: TGTGCCTGGAGTGTATTGGAGGCATGGACAGGCAATGAGCAGTTCTTC; CDR3 protein: CAWSVLEAWTGNEQFF
clone size: -; V gene: TRBV7-8; D gene: -; J gene: TRBJ2-2; CDR3 DNA: TGTGCCAGCAGCTTAGATGGGGTCACCGGGGAGCTGTTTTTT; CDR3 protein: CASSLDGVTGELFF
clone size: -; V gene: TRBV13; D gene: -; J gene: TRBJ2-5; CDR3 DNA: TGTGCCAGCAGCTACTCGCTAGGACAAGAGACCCAGTACTTC; CDR3 protein: CASSYSLGQETQYF
clone size: -; V gene: TRBV28; D gene: -; J gene: TRBJ2-5; CDR3 DNA: TGTGCCAGCAGGGAGGGGACCAAAGAGACCCAGTACTTC; CDR3 protein: CASREGTKETQYF
clone size: -; V gene: TRBV6-4; D gene: -; J gene: TRBJ2-3; CDR3 DNA: TGTGCCAGCAGTGTTCGGGGGAGAGGCACAGATACGCAGTATTTT; CDR3 protein: CASSVRGRGTDTQYF
clone size: -; V gene: TRBV5-4; D gene: -; J gene: TRBJ2-3; CDR3 DNA: TGTGCCAGCAGCTTGGGTTCAGATACGCAGTATTTT; CDR3 protein: CASSLGSDTQYF
clone size: -; V gene: TRBV9; D gene: TRBD2; J gene: TRBJ2-2; CDR3 DNA: TGTGCCAGCAGCGGAAGTAGCGGGAGTCTCACCGGGGAGCTGTTTTTT; CDR3 protein: CASSGSSGSLTGELFF
clone size: -; V gene: TRBV7-8; D gene: TRBD2; J gene: TRBJ2-1; CDR3 DNA: TGTGCCAGCCCCCCGGGTAGCGGGAGGGATACGGAATCCTACAATGAGCAGTTCTTC; CDR3 protein: CASPPGSGRDTESYNEQFF
clone size: once; V gene: TRBV9; D gene: -; J gene: TRBJ1-1; CDR3 DNA: TGTGCCAGCAGCGTAGGGGGTTCTGAAGCTTTCTTT; CDR3 protein: CASSVGGSEAFF
clone size: -; V gene: TRBV6-5; D gene: TRBD1; J gene: TRBJ2-7; CDR3 DNA: TGTGCCAGCAGCCGACAGGGGGTTGACGAGCAGTACTTC; CDR3 protein: CASSRQGVDEQYF
clone size: -; V gene: TRBV5-1; D gene: TRBD1; J gene: TRBJ2-7; CDR3 DNA: TGCGCCAGCAGCTTGGGCCCGACAGGGTCTACCTACGAGCAGTACTTC; CDR3 protein: CASSLGPTGSTYEQYF
clone size: -; V gene: TRBV6-7; D gene: -; J gene: TRBJ2-6; CDR3 DNA: TGTGCCAGCAGTTACTCTAGACAGTGCCACCACTCTGGGGCCAACGTCCTGACTTTC; CDR3 protein: CASSYSRQCHHSGANVLTF
clone size: -; V gene: TRBV30; D gene: TRBD1; J gene: TRBJ1-6; CDR3 DNA: TGTGCCTGGAGTATGACAGGGAGCGCCTATAATTCACCCCTCCACTTT; CDR3 protein: CAWSMTGSAYNSPLHF
clone size: -; V gene: TRBV28; D gene: -; J gene: TRBJ1-1; CDR3 DNA: TGTGCCAGCAATGGGGGAGGGTATCGTATGACTGAAGCTTTCTTT; CDR3 protein: CASNGGGYRMTEAFF
clone size: -; V gene: TRBV10-3; D gene: -; J gene: TRBJ2-7; CDR3 DNA: TGTGCCATCAGTGACTCGACTTCTCTAATCTACGAGCAGTACTTC; CDR3 protein: CAISDSTSLIYEQYF
clone size: -; V gene: TRBV7-3; D gene: TRBD2; J gene: TRBJ2-3; CDR3 DNA: TGTGCCAGCAGCTTAACTGGACTAGCGGGGTACACAGATACGCAGTATTTT; CDR3 protein: CASSLTGLAGYTDTQYF
clone size: -; V gene: TRBV5-8; D gene: -; J gene: TRBJ1-5; CDR3 DNA: TGTGCCAGCAGCTTGACAGGGATAAGCAATCAGCCCCAGCATTTT; CDR3 protein: CASSLTGISNQPQHF
clone size: few; V gene: TRBV7-2; D gene: -; J gene: TRBJ1-5; CDR3 DNA: TGTGCCAGCAGCTTAGCGCCCAGGGATCAGCCCCAGCATTTT; CDR3 protein: CASSLAPRDQPQHF
clone size: -; V gene: TRBV9; D gene: -; J gene: TRBJ2-7; CDR3 DNA: TGTGCCAGCAGCGTAGGAGGGGGTGGTGAGCAGTACTTC; CDR3 protein: CASSVGGGGEQYF
clone size: once; V gene: TRBV5-8; D gene: TRBD1; J gene: TRBJ2-5; CDR3 DNA: TGTGCCAGCAGCGGTTGGGACAGGGGGGAGACCCAGTACTTC; CDR3 protein: CASSGWDRGETQYF
clone size: -; V gene: TRBV5-1; D gene: -; J gene: TRBJ2-6; CDR3 DNA: TGCGCCAGCAGCTCCGTACCCCGAGTTTTTGGGGCCAACGTCCTGACTTTC; CDR3 protein: CASSSVPRVFGANVLTF
clone size: once; V gene: TRBV2; D gene: -; J gene: TRBJ2-5; CDR3 DNA: TGTGCCAGCGGGGTGGGTCAGGGGAAGTACCAAGAGACCCAGTACTTC; CDR3 protein: CASGVGQGKYQETQYF
clone size: -; V gene: TRBV5-1; D gene: -; J gene: TRBJ2-7; CDR3 DNA: TGCGCCAGCAGCTTGGAGGACGGACTCATCGAGCAGTACTTC; CDR3 protein: CASSLEDGLIEQYF